The TCR beta chain described here comes from a study of beta chain features in type 1 diabetes. Of the isolated RNA, all was reverse transcribed, and so the sequenced material was expressed TCRB transcripts. Sequencing used immunoSEQ multiplex PCR; TCRdb keeps in-frame clones, though not all of them. Found here are 900,000 or so clones, around a sixth of them singletons; the top ten hold about 0.025%. The CDR3 has 15 residues. CDR1 LNHDA and CDR2 SQIVND come from the germline V gene (reference sequence). The ends lost 3 bases at V and 3 bases at J; junction bases unmatched: 6. This sequence was found in a woman younger than 35 in good health. This chain connects TRBV19 to TRBJ2-7; TRBD2 agrees at 9 bases. Sequenced sample: naive CD4+ T cells from blood. The CDR3, as DNA: TGTGCCAGTAGTATCGTTCCTAGCGGGATCTACGAGCAGTACTTC. Translation gives CASSIVPSGIYEQYF.